Listed below are T cell receptor beta chains from one sample, sequenced in a study of T cells in Graves' hyperthyroidism and ophthalmopathy. Using its own MiXCR run on the multiplex PCR reads, TCRdb lists one record per CDR3 protein. The data show 540,000 or so distinct CDR3 sequences, with 15% to 17% seen just once and around 7.3% held by the top ten. The sample comprised blood. Receptors originate from a woman aged 25 to 45 with Graves' hyperthyroidism. Each CDR3 is given with its conserved first and last residue. The order of the fields is CDR3 protein, CDR3 DNA, V gene, D gene, clone size, J gene. The D gene is left open where the match is weak. Expanded clones get a size class; other rows say once, few or many, or leave the size out.

cdr3_aa: CASSSGLAGGPDTQYF
cdr3_nt: TGTGCCAGCAGTTCCGGACTAGCGGGAGGGCCAGATACGCAGTATTTT
v_call: TRBV7-7
d_call: TRBD2
clone_size: many
j_call: TRBJ2-3

cdr3_aa: CASSVLKYNSPLHF
cdr3_nt: TGTGCCAGCAGTGTTCTGAAGTATAATTCACCCCTCCACTTT
v_call: TRBV2
d_call: NA
clone_size: many
j_call: TRBJ1-6

cdr3_aa: CASSQGGTSNNEQFF
cdr3_nt: TGCGCCAGCAGCCAAGGCGGGACTAGTAACAATGAGCAGTTCTTC
v_call: TRBV4-3
d_call: TRBD2
clone_size: NA
j_call: TRBJ2-1

cdr3_aa: CASKEREGYNEQFF
cdr3_nt: TGTGCCAGCAAGGAGCGGGAGGGCTACAATGAGCAGTTCTTC
v_call: TRBV2
d_call: TRBD2
clone_size: many
j_call: TRBJ2-1

cdr3_aa: CASGTGYEQFF
cdr3_nt: TGTGCCAGCGGAACAGGGTATGAGCAGTTCTTC
v_call: TRBV2
d_call: NA
clone_size: many
j_call: TRBJ2-1

cdr3_aa: CASTGGSWNEQFF
cdr3_nt: TGTGCCAGCACCGGCGGGAGTTGGAATGAGCAGTTCTTC
v_call: TRBV2
d_call: TRBD2
clone_size: few
j_call: TRBJ2-1

cdr3_aa: CSASFPHRQEQFF
cdr3_nt: TGCAGTGCTAGTTTTCCCCATCGCCAGGAGCAGTTCTTC
v_call: TRBV20-1
d_call: NA
clone_size: many
j_call: TRBJ2-1

cdr3_aa: CASSQGADSTEAFF
cdr3_nt: TGTGCCAGTTCACAGGGGGCGGATAGCACTGAAGCTTTCTTT
v_call: TRBV9
d_call: TRBD1
clone_size: few
j_call: TRBJ1-1

cdr3_aa: CATLGLAYNEQFF
cdr3_nt: TGTGCCACCCTCGGACTAGCCTACAATGAGCAGTTCTTC
v_call: TRBV10-3
d_call: TRBD2
clone_size: few
j_call: TRBJ2-1

cdr3_aa: CASSLSGSLFEQYF
cdr3_nt: TGTGCCAGCAGTTTATCGGGAAGCCTTTTCGAGCAGTACTTC
v_call: TRBV28
d_call: NA
clone_size: many
j_call: TRBJ2-7

cdr3_aa: CASSQVLRGEQYF
cdr3_nt: TGCGCCAGCAGCCAAGTGCTTCGGGGCGAGCAGTACTTC
v_call: TRBV4-1
d_call: NA
clone_size: many
j_call: TRBJ2-7

cdr3_aa: CSAEIAGGRRAYEQYF
cdr3_nt: TGCAGTGCGGAAATAGCGGGAGGGCGGAGGGCCTACGAGCAGTACTTC
v_call: TRBV20-1
d_call: TRBD2
clone_size: many
j_call: TRBJ2-7

cdr3_aa: CGSSTGEEDEKLFF
cdr3_nt: TGTGGCAGCAGTACAGGGGAAGAAGATGAAAAACTGTTTTTT
v_call: TRBV27
d_call: TRBD1
clone_size: NA
j_call: TRBJ1-4

cdr3_aa: CASGLWPSTDTQYF
cdr3_nt: TGTGCTAGTGGTTTGTGGCCTAGCACAGATACGCAGTATTTT
v_call: TRBV12-5
d_call: NA
clone_size: many
j_call: TRBJ2-3

cdr3_aa: CASSRHMGQHYEQYF
cdr3_nt: TGTGCCAGCAGCCGACACATGGGACAGCACTACGAGCAGTACTTC
v_call: TRBV7-9
d_call: TRBD1
clone_size: NA
j_call: TRBJ2-7

cdr3_aa: CASSSLPGDSYNEQFF
cdr3_nt: TGCGCCAGCAGCTCCCTCCCGGGGGATTCCTACAATGAGCAGTTCTTC
v_call: TRBV5-1
d_call: NA
clone_size: many
j_call: TRBJ2-1

cdr3_aa: CASRPGTEGNTIYF
cdr3_nt: TGCGCCAGCAGGCCCGGGACAGAAGGAAACACCATATATTTT
v_call: TRBV5-1
d_call: TRBD1
clone_size: NA
j_call: TRBJ1-3

cdr3_aa: CSTSTSGNLNTGELFF
cdr3_nt: TGCAGCACTTCGACTAGCGGGAACTTGAACACCGGGGAGCTGTTTTTT
v_call: TRBV29-1
d_call: TRBD2
clone_size: NA
j_call: TRBJ2-2

cdr3_aa: CASSPLGTAGPYEQYF
cdr3_nt: TGTGCCAGCAGCCCCCTCGGTACGGCGGGTCCCTACGAGCAGTACTTC
v_call: TRBV11-1
d_call: NA
clone_size: many
j_call: TRBJ2-7

cdr3_aa: CATTKDRVLSYEQYF
cdr3_nt: TGTGCCACCACTAAGGACAGGGTCCTCTCCTACGAGCAGTACTTC
v_call: TRBV15
d_call: TRBD1
clone_size: NA
j_call: TRBJ2-7

cdr3_aa: CASHLGGYGYTF
cdr3_nt: TGTGCCAGCCATCTTGGTGGCTATGGCTACACCTTC
v_call: TRBV28
d_call: NA
clone_size: NA
j_call: TRBJ1-2

cdr3_aa: CASRFWGTPQETQYF
cdr3_nt: TGCGCCAGCAGATTCTGGGGAACACCCCAAGAGACCCAGTACTTC
v_call: TRBV5-1
d_call: NA
clone_size: few
j_call: TRBJ2-5

cdr3_aa: CASSFDGTVGGYTF
cdr3_nt: TGTGCCAGCAGTTTCGACGGGACAGTTGGCGGCTACACCTTC
v_call: TRBV12-3/TRBV12-4
d_call: TRBD1
clone_size: NA
j_call: TRBJ1-2

cdr3_aa: CASSHVGRAVDTQYF
cdr3_nt: TGCGCCAGCAGCCACGTCGGGAGGGCCGTAGATACGCAGTATTTT
v_call: TRBV4-1
d_call: TRBD2
clone_size: few
j_call: TRBJ2-3

cdr3_aa: CASSDSSGTIYEQYF
cdr3_nt: TGTGCCAGCAGTGATTCTAGCGGGACGATATACGAGCAGTACTTC
v_call: TRBV6-1
d_call: TRBD2
clone_size: NA
j_call: TRBJ2-7